This T cell receptor (beta chain) was obtained from a study of post-analysis software for immune sequencing data. The CDR3 runs 11 residues. Germline V gene sequence: CDR1 SGHKS, CDR2 YYEKEE (reference sequence). Trimming stripped 6 bases from V and 12 bases from J, with 12 bases between. General study points: A few TRBV segments occurring more often in patients than controls included TRBV5-6, TRBV5-1 and TRBV20-1. Normalized Chao1 diversity was significantly reduced in patients versus controls. The F measure placed samples prepared in the same batch into strongly shared clusters.

The count of this clonotype is one. As yet, its antigen is unknown. cDNA libraries for TCR beta contained unique molecular identifiers. TCRdb passed the PCR reads through MiXCR, listing each CDR3 protein once. Altogether roughly 600,000 distinct CDR3 sequences are present, about 40% being singletons, with the ten largest covering 1.5% to 2%. J is TRBJ1-4 and V is TRBV5-5, with D possibly TRBD1 on 6 matching bases. The sequenced sample consisted of blood. This TCR derives from a girl under 18 with multiple sclerosis. CDR3: CASILQGELFF. In DNA form, the CDR3 reads TGTGCCAGCATATTACAGGGTGAACTGTTTTTT.